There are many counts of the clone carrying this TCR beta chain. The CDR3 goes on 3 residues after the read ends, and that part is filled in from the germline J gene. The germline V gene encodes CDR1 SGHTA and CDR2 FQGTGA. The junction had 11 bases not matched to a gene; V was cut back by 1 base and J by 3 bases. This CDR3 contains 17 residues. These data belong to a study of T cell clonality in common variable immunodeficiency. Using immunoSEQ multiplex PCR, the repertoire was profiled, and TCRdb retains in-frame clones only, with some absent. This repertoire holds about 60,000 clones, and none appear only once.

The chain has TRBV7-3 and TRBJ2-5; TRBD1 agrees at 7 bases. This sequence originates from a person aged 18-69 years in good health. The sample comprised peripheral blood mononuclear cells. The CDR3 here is CASSLMGPAGTEETQYF. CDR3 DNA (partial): TGTGCCAGCAGCTTAATGGGGCCGGCTGGGACAGAAGAGACC.